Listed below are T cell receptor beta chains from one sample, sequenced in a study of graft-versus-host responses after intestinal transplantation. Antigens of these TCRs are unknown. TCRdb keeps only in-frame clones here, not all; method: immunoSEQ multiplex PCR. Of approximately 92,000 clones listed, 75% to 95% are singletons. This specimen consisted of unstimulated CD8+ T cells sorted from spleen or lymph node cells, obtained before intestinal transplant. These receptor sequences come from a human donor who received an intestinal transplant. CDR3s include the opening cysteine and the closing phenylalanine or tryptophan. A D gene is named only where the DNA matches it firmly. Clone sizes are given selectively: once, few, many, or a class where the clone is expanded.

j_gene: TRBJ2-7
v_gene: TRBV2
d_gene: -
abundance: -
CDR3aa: CASMGDTYEQYF
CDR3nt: TGTGCCAGCATGGGGGACACCTACGAGCAGTACTTC

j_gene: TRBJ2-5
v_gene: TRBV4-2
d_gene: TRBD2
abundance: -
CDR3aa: CASSQDPAGSQETQYF
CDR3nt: TGTGCCAGCAGCCAAGATCCAGCGGGGTCCCAAGAGACCCAGTACTTC

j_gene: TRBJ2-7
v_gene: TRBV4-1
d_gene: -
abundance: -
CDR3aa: CASSRFQSTYEQYF
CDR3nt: TGCGCCAGCAGCCGATTTCAGTCGACTTACGAGCAGTACTTC

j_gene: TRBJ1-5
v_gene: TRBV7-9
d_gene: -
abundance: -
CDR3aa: CASSLYGDGNQPQHF
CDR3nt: TGTGCCAGCAGCTTATATGGGGATGGCAATCAGCCCCAGCATTTT

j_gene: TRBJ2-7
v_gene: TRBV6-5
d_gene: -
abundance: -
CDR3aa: CASRPERGLPYEQYF
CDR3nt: TGTGCCAGCAGGCCGGAGCGTGGACTACCCTACGAGCAGTACTTC

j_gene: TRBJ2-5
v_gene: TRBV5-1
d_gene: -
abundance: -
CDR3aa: CASSPASRETQYF
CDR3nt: TGCGCCAGCAGCCCCGCTAGCAGAGAGACCCAGTACTTC

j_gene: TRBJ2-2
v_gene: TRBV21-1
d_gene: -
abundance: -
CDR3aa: CASSTGSLWELFF
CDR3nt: TGTGCCAGCAGCACCGGGTCACTCTGGGAGCTGTTTTTT

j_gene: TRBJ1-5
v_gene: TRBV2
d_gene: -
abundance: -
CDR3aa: CASTGRSSGNQPQHF
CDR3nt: TGTGCCAGCACCGGCAGGTCCTCTGGCAATCAGCCCCAGCATTTT

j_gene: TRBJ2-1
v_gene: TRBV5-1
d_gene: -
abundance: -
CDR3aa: CASSLLVGVDEQFF
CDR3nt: TGCGCCAGCAGCTTGTTGGTGGGCGTCGATGAGCAGTTCTTC

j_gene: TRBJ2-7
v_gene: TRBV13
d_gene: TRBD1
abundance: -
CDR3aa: CASSGGTGNTYEQYF
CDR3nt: TGTGCCAGCAGCGGGGGGACAGGGAATACCTACGAGCAGTACTTC

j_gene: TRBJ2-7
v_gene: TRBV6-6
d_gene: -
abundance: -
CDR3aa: CASSYRGPNSYEQYF
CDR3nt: TGTGCCAGCAGTTACCGTGGACCAAACTCCTACGAGCAGTACTTC

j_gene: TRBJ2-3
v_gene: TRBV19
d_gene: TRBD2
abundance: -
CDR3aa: CASSILSGGAGDTQYF
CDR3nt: TGTGCCAGTAGTATACTAAGCGGGGGGGCCGGAGATACGCAGTATTTT

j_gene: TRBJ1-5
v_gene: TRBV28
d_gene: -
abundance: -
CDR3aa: CASSFEGDQPQHF
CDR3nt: TGTGCCAGCAGTTTCGAAGGGGATCAGCCCCAGCATTTT

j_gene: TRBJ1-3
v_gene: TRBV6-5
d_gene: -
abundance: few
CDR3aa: CASRSTGPSGNTIYF
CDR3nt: TGTGCCAGCAGATCTACAGGGCCCTCTGGAAACACCATATATTTT

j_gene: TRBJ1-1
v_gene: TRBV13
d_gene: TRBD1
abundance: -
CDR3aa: CASSLAGTGGTEAFF
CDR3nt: TGTGCCAGCAGCTTGGCCGGAACAGGGGGCACTGAAGCTTTCTTT

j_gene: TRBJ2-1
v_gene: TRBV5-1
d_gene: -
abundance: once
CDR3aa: CASSLGNEQFF
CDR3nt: TGCGCCAGCAGCTTGGGCAATGAGCAGTTCTTC

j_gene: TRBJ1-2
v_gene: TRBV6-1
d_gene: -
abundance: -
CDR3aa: CASSPESTRSYGYTF
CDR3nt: TGTGCCAGCAGCCCTGAGTCCACTCGGTCCTATGGCTACACCTTC

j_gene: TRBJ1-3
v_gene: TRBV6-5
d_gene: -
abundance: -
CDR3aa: CASRREAGNTIYF
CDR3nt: TGTGCCAGCCGTCGGGAGGCTGGAAACACCATATATTTT

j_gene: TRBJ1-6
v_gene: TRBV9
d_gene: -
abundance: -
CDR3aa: CASSVSGVANSPLHF
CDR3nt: TGTGCCAGCAGCGTTTCAGGGGTGGCTAATTCACCCCTCCACTTT

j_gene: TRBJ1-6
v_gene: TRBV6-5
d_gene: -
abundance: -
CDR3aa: CASNDGSPLHF
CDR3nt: TGTGCCAGCAACGATGGTTCACCCCTCCACTTT

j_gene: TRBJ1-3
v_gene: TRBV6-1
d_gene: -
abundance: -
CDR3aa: CASSRGLQGFTIYF
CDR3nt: TGTGCCAGCAGTCGAGGATTACAGGGTTTCACCATATATTTT

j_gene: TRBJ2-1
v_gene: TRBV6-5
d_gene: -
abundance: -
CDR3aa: CASRSYRANEQFF
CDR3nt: TGTGCCAGCAGATCCTACAGGGCGAATGAGCAGTTCTTC

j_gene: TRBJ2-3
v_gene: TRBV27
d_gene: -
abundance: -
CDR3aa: CASIGPDTQYF
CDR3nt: TGTGCCAGCATAGGCCCAGATACGCAGTATTTT

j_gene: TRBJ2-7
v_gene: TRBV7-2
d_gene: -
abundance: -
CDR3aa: CASSTLSVPTYEQYF
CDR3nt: TGTGCCAGCAGCACACTCTCTGTCCCTACCTACGAGCAGTACTTC

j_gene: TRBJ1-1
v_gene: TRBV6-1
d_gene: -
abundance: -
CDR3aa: CASSSQWNTEAFF
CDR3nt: TGTGCCAGCAGTTCGCAGTGGAACACTGAAGCTTTCTTT